One and the same sample provided the 16 T cell receptor beta chains below, sequenced in a study of blood T cell repertoires in COVID-19. Clones were read by immunoSEQ multiplex PCR, and TCRdb kept only the in-frame ones, dropping some. Of about 51,000 clones listed, 80% to 90% are singletons. What was sequenced was peripheral blood. The receptor set was obtained from a man aged 50 to 59 with active COVID-19.

The chain uses TRBV13 and TRBJ1-2; D uncertain. The CDR3 loop spans 11 amino acids. Germline lookup yields CDR1 PRHDT and CDR2 FYEKMQ (reference sequence). The V end was cut by 5 bases, the J end by 8 bases, with 9 bases between. CDR3 residues: CASSRDKGYTF. Here the CDR3 DNA reads TGTGCCAGCAGCCGTGACAAGGGCTACACCTTC.

The CDR3 sequence is CASSQDSTSGGHTGELFF. The CDR3 nucleotides read TGCGCCAGCAGCCAAGATTCGACTAGCGGGGGTCACACCGGGGAGCTGTTTTTT. The gene calls are TRBV4-3 and TRBJ2-2; 12 nucleotides align to TRBD2. The CDR3 runs 18 residues. V was pared by 0 bases and J by 3 bases, with 5 bases of the junction left unmatched. Per the germline V gene, CDR1 is LGHNA and CDR2 is YSLEER.

V gene TRBV11-2 combines with J gene TRBJ1-1; 7 bases line up with TRBD1. With V trimmed by 5 bases and J by 4 bases, 4 bases remained unmatched. This CDR3 has 13 amino acids. The V gene's germline CDR1 is SGHAT and CDR2 FQNNGV. The chain's CDR3 is CASSLTGLTEAFF. As DNA, the CDR3 is TGTGCCAGCAGCCTGACAGGGCTCACTGAAGCTTTCTTT.

V is TRBV12-3 or TRBV12-4 and J is TRBJ2-7; D is uncertain. The CDR3 is 11 amino acids. V was trimmed by 4 bases and J by 4 bases, leaving 5 bases between them. The CDR3 is CASSYSYEQYF. The CDR3 nucleotides read TGTGCCAGCAGTTATAGTTACGAGCAGTACTTC.

The rearrangement uses TRBV5-1 and TRBJ2-5, with D possibly TRBD1 on 5 matching bases. CDR3 size: 12 residues. Germline CDR1 is SGHRS and CDR2 is YFSETQ. V was shortened by 5 bases and J by 5 bases, with 10 bases between the two germline ends. The CDR3 region is CASRTERETQYF. CDR3 DNA sequence: TGCGCCAGCAGGACAGAACGGGAGACCCAGTACTTC.

This clone was detected a few times. J is TRBJ1-2 and V is TRBV2; 8 bases map to TRBD1. Germline CDR1 SNHLY, CDR2 FYNNEI. V trimming: 7 bases; J trimming: 2 bases; junction bases outside the gene matches: 9. This CDR3 has 15 residues. Here the CDR3 reads CASTRGAGGNYGYTF. The CDR3 DNA sequence: TGTGCCAGCACCCGAGGAGCAGGGGGCAACTATGGCTACACCTTC. Based on the CDR3 plus reference TRBV2 and TRBJ1-2, the full variable domain is EPEVTQTPSHQVTQMGQEVILRCVPISNHLYFYWYRQILGQKVEFLVSFYNNEISEKSEIFDDQFSVERPDGSNFTLKIRSTKLEDSAMYFCASTRGAGGNYGYTFGSGTRLTVV.

The chain carries TRBV11-1 and TRBJ1-3; the D is unclear. Trimming took 1 base from V and 8 from J, leaving 6 bases between them. CDR3 length: 12 residues. CDR1 is SGHAT, CDR2 FQDESV, per germline (reference sequence). Written as DNA, the CDR3 is TGTGCCAGCAGCTTAGATCGAGACACCATATATTTT. This gives the protein CASSLDRDTIYF. Looking up the rest from reference TRBV11-1 and TRBJ1-3 gives the full variable domain: EAEVAQSPRYKITEKSQAVAFWCDPISGHATLYWYRQILGQGPELLVQFQDESVVDDSQLPKDRFSAERLKGVDSTLKIQPAELGDSAMYLCASSLDRDTIYFGEGSWLTVV.

The chain combines TRBV30 with TRBJ1-3; D is uncertain. This CDR3 is built from 14 residues. V was shortened by 0 bases and J by 2 bases, with 8 bases between the two germline ends. Germline loops: CDR1 GTSNPN, CDR2 SVGIG (reference sequence). CDR3 residues: CAWSVQRAGNTIYF. CDR3 sequence (DNA): TGTGCCTGGAGTGTACAACGGGCTGGAAACACCATATATTTT.

V usage is TRBV19 and J usage is TRBJ1-1, with D perhaps matching TRBD1 (5 bases). CDR3 size: 15 residues. Germline V gives CDR1 LNHDA, CDR2 SQIVND (reference sequence). Trimming stripped 7 bases from V and 1 base from J, with 16 bases between. This CDR3 reads CASTIEGQRNTEAFF. In nucleotides, the CDR3 is TGTGCCAGTACCATAGAGGGGCAGCGGAACACTGAAGCTTTCTTT.

The V call is TRBV6-5, the J call TRBJ2-1; 12 nucleotides line up with TRBD2. The CDR3 totals 14 residues. Germline V CDR1 and CDR2: MNHEY, SVGAGI. V lost 11 bases to trimming and J lost 7 bases; unmatched junction nucleotides: 9. The chain's CDR3 is CAGGASGRGNEQFF. CDR3 in DNA: TGTGCCGGGGGGGCTAGCGGGAGGGGTAATGAGCAGTTCTTC.

This chain joins TRBV7-9 and TRBJ2-1; 7 bases line up with TRBD2. The J segment lost 8 bases and the V segment lost 7 bases, leaving 11 bases of the junction unmatched. In germline, CDR1 is SEHNR, CDR2 FQNEAQ (reference sequence). This CDR3 is 14 amino acids long. The CDR3 DNA reads as TGTGCCAGCAACCGGCTCGGGGGGAGGGATGAGCAGTTCTTC. Its translation: CASNRLGGRDEQFF.

This sequence joins TRBV14 and TRBJ1-2, with a weak D call TRBD1 (6 bases). The CDR3 totals 15 residues. Trimming cost V 1 base and J 4 bases, with 13 bases left between them. Germline CDR1 reads SGHDN; CDR2 reads FVKESK. This CDR3 reads CASSQAGTPVYGYTF. In nucleotides, the CDR3 is TGTGCCAGCAGCCAAGCCGGGACACCCGTCTATGGCTACACCTTC.

The chain combines TRBV4-1 with TRBJ1-2; D is unresolved. V was shortened by 1 base and J by 5 bases, with 14 bases between the two germline ends. The CDR3 spans 15 residues. Germline CDR1 is MGHRA and CDR2 is YSYEKL. This CDR3 is CASSQVAGLGYGYTF. In nucleotides, the CDR3 is TGCGCCAGCAGCCAAGTTGCCGGGTTGGGTTATGGCTACACCTTC.

This chain joins TRBV5-4 and TRBJ2-7, with TRBD1 matching 7 bases. Germline trimming cut 5 bases from V and 0 bases from J; bases unmatched to any gene: 8. Looked up from germline, CDR1 is SGHNT and CDR2 is YYREEE (reference sequence). This CDR3 spans 15 amino acids. This CDR3 reads CASSLGTATSYEQYF. Here the CDR3 DNA reads TGTGCCAGCAGTCTGGGGACAGCAACCTCCTACGAGCAGTACTTC.

The V and J genes are TRBV5-1 and TRBJ1-6; TRBD1 matches at 8 bases. Unmatched junction bases numbered 5, after V lost 4 bases and J lost 5 bases. The CDR3 is 15 residues long. CDR1 is SGHRS, CDR2 YFSETQ, per germline. The CDR3 nucleotides are TGCGCCAGCAGCGTACAGGGGGGCGATAATTCACCCCTCCACTTT. Translating gives CASSVQGGDNSPLHF.

The genes are TRBV5-6 and TRBJ2-3; 10 nucleotides line up with TRBD2. The V and J ends lost 0 bases and 5 bases, in that order; junction bases with no gene match: 6. The length of the CDR3 is 16 residues. Per the germline V gene, CDR1 is SGHDT and CDR2 is YYEEEE. The CDR3 DNA follows: TGTGCCAGCAGCTTGGTCCTAGCGGGAGTTGAAGATACGCAGTATTTT. Protein: CASSLVLAGVEDTQYF. The complete variable domain, with remaining parts taken from reference TRBV5-6 and TRBJ2-3, reads DAGVTQSPTHLIKTRGQQVTLRCSPKSGHDTVSWYQQALGQGPQFIFQYYEEEERQRGNFPDRFSGHQFPNYSSELNVNALLLGDSALYLCASSLVLAGVEDTQYFGPGTRLTVL.